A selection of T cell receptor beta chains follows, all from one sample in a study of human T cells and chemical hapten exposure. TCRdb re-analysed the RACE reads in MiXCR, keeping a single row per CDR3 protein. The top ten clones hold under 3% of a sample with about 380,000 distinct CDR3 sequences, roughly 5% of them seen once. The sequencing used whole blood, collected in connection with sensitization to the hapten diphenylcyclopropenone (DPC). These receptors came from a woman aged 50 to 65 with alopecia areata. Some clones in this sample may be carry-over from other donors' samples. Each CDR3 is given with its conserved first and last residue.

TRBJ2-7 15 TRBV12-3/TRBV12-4 CASSPRGGTSPEQYF
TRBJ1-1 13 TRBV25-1 CASTPLDRTEAFF
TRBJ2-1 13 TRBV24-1 CATSDFSGNEQFF
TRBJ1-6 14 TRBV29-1 CSVGTGSYNSPLHF
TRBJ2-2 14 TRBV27 CASSGTGSPGELFF
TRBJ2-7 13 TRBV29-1 CSVITYLSYEQYF
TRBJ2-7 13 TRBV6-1 CASTATGSHEQYF
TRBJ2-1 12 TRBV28 CASSPRTAEQFF
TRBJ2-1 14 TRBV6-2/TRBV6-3 CASNRAGSYNEQFF
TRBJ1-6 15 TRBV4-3 CASSQDADNNSPLHF
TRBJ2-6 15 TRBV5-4 CASTYPGSGANVLTF
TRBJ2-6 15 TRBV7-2 CASSLGQFSANVLTF
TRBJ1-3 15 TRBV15 CATSSRDNSGNTIYF
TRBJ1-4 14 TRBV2 CASNEGQGPEKLFF
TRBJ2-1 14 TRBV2 CASRPGGSYNEQFF
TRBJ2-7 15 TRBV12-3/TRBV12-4 CASSSRYPWGYEQYF
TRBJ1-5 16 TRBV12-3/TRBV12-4 CASSPTGLTSNQPQHF
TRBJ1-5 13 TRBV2 CASVRDRGQPQHF
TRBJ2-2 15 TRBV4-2 CASSQGAGITGELFF
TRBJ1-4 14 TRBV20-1 CSARKGQDAEKLFF